This T cell receptor beta chain was identified in a study of neurological immune-mediated disorders. The authors made cDNA by 5'RACE with 10-nucleotide random UMIs. In TCRdb, the 5' RACE reads were re-called with MiXCR into one record per CDR3 protein. The sample includes over 50,000 distinct CDR3 sequences, about 3.5% of them seen just once. This clonotype showed up many times. Its antigen remains unidentified. Trimming took off 6 bases at V and 1 base at J, with 10 bases between the two ends. CDR3 size: 15 residues. Findings and limits, study-wide: Whereas HTLV-1-associated myelopathy showed the most TCR clonal expansion, multiple sclerosis showed the least, with levels below those of healthy controls. One related-CDR3 cluster, found by phylogenetic grouping, held repertoires of 18 of 34 multiple sclerosis patients and is a possible signature. No sharing of CDR3 amino acid sequences was observed among expanded clones across subjects, suggesting private repertoires in all groups.

Sequencing was done on a sample of PBMCs. This rearrangement joins TRBV12-3 or TRBV12-4 to TRBJ2-6; no reliable D call. The receptor comes from a man between 40 and 49 years old with multiple sclerosis. The CDR3, as DNA: TGTGCCAGCAGCCGCGTGGGTTCTGGGGCCAACGTCCTGACTTTC. The encoded protein is CASSRVGSGANVLTF.